The 8 T cell receptor beta chains in this list originate from one sample, sequenced in a study of OX40 agonist ivuxolimab in advanced cancers. Library creation used the immunoSEQ multiplex PCR assay. Imported from immuneACCESS, the table was reduced by TCRdb to in-frame sequences with V and J called. These copies leave out some clones; in studies compared against another copy, an unresolved V gene accounts for under half, and the cause of the remainder is not known. A total of approximately 29,000 clones appear in this sample, about four fifths of them only once. Roughly 14% of the sample rests with the top ten. The sequenced sample was CD4+ or CD8+ T cells sorted from blood, obtained in a trial of the OX40 agonist ivuxolimab. These receptors were taken from an adult with an advanced solid tumor such as melanoma, head and neck, liver or kidney cancer.

The rearrangement links TRBV9 to TRBJ2-1; 13 bases map to TRBD2. The V and J ends lost 0 bases and 15 bases, in that order; junction bases with no gene match: 18. CDR1 is SGDLS and CDR2 is YYNGEE in the germline V gene. This CDR3 is 18 amino acids long. The CDR3 here is CASSVGSLTSGGRGRMFF. In DNA, the CDR3 is TGTGCCAGCAGCGTAGGAAGTTTGACTAGCGGGGGGCGGGGAAGGATGTTCTTC. The full variable domain, its missing parts supplied by reference TRBV9 and TRBJ2-1, is DSGVTQTPKHLITATGQRVTLRCSPRSGDLSVYWYQQSLDQGLQFLIQYYNGEERAKGNILERFSAQQFPDLHSELNLSSLELGDSALYFCASSVGSLTSGGRGRMFFGPGTRLTVL.

This chain links TRBV19 with TRBJ2-7, with TRBD2 matching over 7 bases. Germline CDR1 and CDR2: LNHDA and SQIVND (reference sequence). With 5 bases clipped from V and 0 bases from J, the junction kept 10 bases outside the gene matches. There are 16 residues in the CDR3. CDR3 sequence: CASSPWEGGYSYEQYF. CDR3 DNA: TGTGCCAGTAGTCCTTGGGAGGGCGGGTACTCCTACGAGCAGTACTTC. Full variable domain (remainder filled in from reference TRBV19 and TRBJ2-7): DGGITQSPKYLFRKEGQNVTLSCEQNLNHDAMYWYRQDPGQGLRLIYYSQIVNDFQKGDIAEGYSVSREKKESFPLTVTSAQKNPTAFYLCASSPWEGGYSYEQYFGPGTRLTVT.

The chain carries TRBV19 and TRBJ2-5, with 7 nucleotides matching TRBD1. Germline V gene sequence: CDR1 LNHDA, CDR2 SQIVND (reference sequence). V lost 5 bases and J lost 2; bases outside the gene matches: 14. CDR3 length equals 17 residues. The DNA of the CDR3 is TGTGCCAGTAGTGAGCTACAGGGGATAGGTGATCAAGAGACCCAGTACTTC. As protein: CASSELQGIGDQETQYF.

The chain recombines TRBV10-1 with TRBJ2-4, with 7 bases identical to TRBD1. Germline V gives CDR1 WNHNN, CDR2 SYGVQD (reference sequence). With V trimmed by 5 bases and J by 4 bases, 5 bases remained unmatched. CDR3 size: 14 residues. CDR3 amino acids: CASSMTGSKNIQYF. CDR3 nucleotides: TGCGCCAGCAGTATGACAGGGAGTAAAAACATTCAGTACTTC.

The V call is TRBV5-1, the J call TRBJ1-4, with TRBD1 as a possible D gene (6 bases). This CDR3 is 15 amino acids long. V lost 0 bases and J lost 2, with 8 bases in between. CDR1 is SGHRS and CDR2 is YFSETQ in the germline V gene. CDR3 nucleotides: TGCGCCAGCAGCTTGGGGGGGCACACTAATGAAAAACTGTTTTTT. Residues: CASSLGGHTNEKLFF. Complete variable domain (other parts from reference TRBV5-1 and TRBJ1-4): KAGVTQTPRYLIKTRGQQVTLSCSPISGHRSVSWYQQTPGQGLQFLFEYFSETQRNKGNFPGRFSGRQFSNSRSEMNVSTLELGDSALYLCASSLGGHTNEKLFFGSGTQLSVL.

The rearrangement uses TRBV6-1 and TRBJ1-4; D gene ambiguous. This CDR3 has 14 residues. V was clipped by 5 bases and J by 0 bases, with 7 bases between them. Germline CDR1 reads MNHNS; CDR2 reads SASEGT. CDR3 nucleotides: TGTGCCAGCAGTTCACATCCAACTAATGAAAAACTGTTTTTT. Translated: CASSSHPTNEKLFF.

The rearrangement uses TRBV6-1 and TRBJ2-7, with D tentatively TRBD1 or TRBD2 (5 bases each). The CDR3 consists of 15 residues. Germline V gene lookup returns CDR1 MNHNS and CDR2 SASEGT. Trimming shortened V by 6 bases and J by 0 bases, and 15 bases separated the two germline ends. The chain's CDR3 is CASRRDGGSSYEQYF. In DNA, the CDR3 is TGTGCCAGCAGGAGGGACGGAGGAAGCTCCTACGAGCAGTACTTC.

The rearrangement links TRBV2 to TRBJ2-7; D is undetermined. CDR3 size: 11 residues. The germline V gene has CDR1 SNHLY and CDR2 FYNNEI. V was clipped by 7 bases and J by 5 bases, with 9 bases between them. CDR3 nucleotide sequence: TGTGCCAGCAATCCCCCTCACGAGCAGTACTTC. Amino acids: CASNPPHEQYF.